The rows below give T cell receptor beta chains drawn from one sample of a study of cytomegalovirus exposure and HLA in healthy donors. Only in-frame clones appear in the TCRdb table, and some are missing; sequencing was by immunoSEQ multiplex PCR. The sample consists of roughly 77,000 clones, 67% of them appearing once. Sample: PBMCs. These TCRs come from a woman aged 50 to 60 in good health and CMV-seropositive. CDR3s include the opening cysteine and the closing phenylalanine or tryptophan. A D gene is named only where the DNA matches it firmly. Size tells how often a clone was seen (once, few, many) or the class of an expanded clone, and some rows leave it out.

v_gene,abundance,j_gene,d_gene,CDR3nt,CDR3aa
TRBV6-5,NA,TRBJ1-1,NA,TGTGCCAGCAGTCGCCCGACCGGACAGATAGCTTTCTTT,CASSRPTGQIAFF
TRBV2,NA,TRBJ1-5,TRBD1,TGTGCCAGCAGTGAAGCGTCAGGGGGCGATCAGCCCCAGCATTTT,CASSEASGGDQPQHF
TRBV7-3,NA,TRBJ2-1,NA,TGTGCCAGCAGCTTAGGGGGCTGGGGGTTCAATGAGCAGTTCTTC,CASSLGGWGFNEQFF
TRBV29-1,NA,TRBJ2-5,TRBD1,TGCAGCCTTAACCGGGACAGGGAGACCCAGTACTTC,CSLNRDRETQYF
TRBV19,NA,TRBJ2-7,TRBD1,TGTGCCAGTAGTAAACAGGGGGCCGACGAGCAGTACTTC,CASSKQGADEQYF
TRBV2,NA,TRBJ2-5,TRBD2,TGTGCCACCGGACTAGCGGGGGCAGAGGAGACCCAGTACTTC,CATGLAGAEETQYF
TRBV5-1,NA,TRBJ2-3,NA,TGCGCCAGCAGCTTGGACCTCCAGGGTACGCAGTATTTT,CASSLDLQGTQYF
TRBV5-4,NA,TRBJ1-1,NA,TGTGCCAGCAGCATTCCGGGAGGGGACACTGAAGCTTTCTTT,CASSIPGGDTEAFF
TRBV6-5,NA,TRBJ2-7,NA,TGTGCCAGCAGTTCCGACCAGGGGTTTTACGAGCAGTACTTC,CASSSDQGFYEQYF
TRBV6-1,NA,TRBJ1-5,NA,TGTGCCAGCAGTGAAGCGGGACATAACAATCAGCCCCAGCATTTT,CASSEAGHNNQPQHF
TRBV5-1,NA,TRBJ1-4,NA,TGCGCCAGCAGCTTAGGGACTCTGGGTGAAAAACTGTTTTTT,CASSLGTLGEKLFF
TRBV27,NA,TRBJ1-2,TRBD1,TGTGCCAGCAGTTTTGGGACAGGGAAGAGTGGCTACACCTTC,CASSFGTGKSGYTF
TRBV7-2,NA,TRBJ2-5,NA,TGTGCCAGCAGCTTGGATCTCGAAGGGGGAGAGACCCAGTACTTC,CASSLDLEGGETQYF
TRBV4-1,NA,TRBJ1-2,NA,TGCGCCAGCAGCGCGACACTTAACTATGGCTACACCTTC,CASSATLNYGYTF
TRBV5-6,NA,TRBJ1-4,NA,TGTGCCAGCAGCTTAATGGGGGAAACGCGGGAGGAACTGTTTTTT,CASSLMGETREELFF
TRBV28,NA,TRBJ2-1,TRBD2,TGTGCCAGCAGTTCCCTGGGACTAGCGGGGGGGAGGTACAATGAGCAGTTCTTC,CASSSLGLAGGRYNEQFF
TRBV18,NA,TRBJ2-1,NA,TGTGCCAGCTCACCACCCCAGGGTCTCAACAATGAGCAGTTCTTC,CASSPPQGLNNEQFF
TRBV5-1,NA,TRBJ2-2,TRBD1,TGCGCCAGCTCCCGACAGGGGGAAACCGGGGAGCTGTTTTTT,CASSRQGETGELFF
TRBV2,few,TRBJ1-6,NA,TGTGCCAGCAAGGTGGGAGTTTTTGGGAATTCACCCCTCCACTTT,CASKVGVFGNSPLHF
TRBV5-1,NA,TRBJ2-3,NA,TGCGCCAGCAGCTTGCTCGGGGCGGGAACAGATACGCAGTATTTT,CASSLLGAGTDTQYF
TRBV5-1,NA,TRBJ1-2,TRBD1,TGCGCCAGCAGCGTGGGACAGGGGTATGATGGCTACACCTTC,CASSVGQGYDGYTF
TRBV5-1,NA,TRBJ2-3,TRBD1,TGCGCCAGCAGCCGGGACAGAAGCACAGATACGCAGTATTTT,CASSRDRSTDTQYF
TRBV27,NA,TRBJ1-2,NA,TGTGCCAGCAGTTTTCAGGGGAACCCCGGGTATGGCTACACCTTC,CASSFQGNPGYGYTF
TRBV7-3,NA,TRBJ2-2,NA,TGTGCCAGCAGCTTATACGCGGGGGCGGGAACCGGGGAGCTGTTTTTT,CASSLYAGAGTGELFF
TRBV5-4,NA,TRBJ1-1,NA,TGTGCCAGCGGCACCGGGGGTGATGAAGCTTTCTTT,CASGTGGDEAFF
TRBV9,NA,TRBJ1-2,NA,TGTGCCAGCAGCGAGAGAGATGGCTACACCTTC,CASSERDGYTF